One sample yielded the 25 T cell receptor beta chains listed below, sequenced in a study of STAT5B mutations in CD4+ large granular lymphocyte leukemia. Sequenced by immunoSEQ multiplex PCR; TCRdb stores in-frame clones only, minus some. The repertoire holds approximately 36,000 clones, with around 75% as singletons. Sequencing input: CD4+ T cells from blood buffy coats. These receptors were obtained from a human donor in good health.

On this clone: The sample contains more than one DNA sequence encoding this CDR3. The chain carries TRBV6-5 and TRBJ2-2, with D possibly TRBD1 on 6 matching bases. The CDR3 is 14 amino acids. V was trimmed by 2 bases and J by 3 bases, leaving 7 bases between them. CDR1 and CDR2 (germline): MNHEY, SVGAGI. CDR3 residues: CASSYRTDTGELFF. CDR3 sequence (DNA): TGTGCCAGCAGTTACAGGACAGACACCGGGGAGCTGTTTTTT.

The chain joins TRBV2 to TRBJ1-2, with 7 nucleotides matching TRBD1. This CDR3 has 13 residues. From germline, CDR1 is SNHLY and CDR2 FYNNEI. The V gene end was trimmed by 10 bases and the J gene end by 7 bases; junction bases not matched to a gene: 12. This CDR3 reads CATAKQGLGGYTF. CDR3 sequence (DNA): TGTGCCACCGCGAAACAGGGGCTTGGTGGCTACACCTTC.

V and J are TRBV5-6 and TRBJ2-1, with 11 bases fitting TRBD2. The CDR3 sequence is 17 residues long. The V gene end was trimmed by 3 bases and the J gene end by 4 bases; junction bases not matched to a gene: 9. CDR1 and CDR2 (germline): SGHDT, YYEEEE. The CDR3 sequence is CASSSPTGTSGYNEQFF. CDR3 sequence (DNA): TGTGCCAGCAGCTCCCCAACCGGGACTAGCGGATACAATGAGCAGTTCTTC.

This chain uses TRBV19 with TRBJ2-7; 9 bases map to TRBD2. V was clipped by 3 bases and J by 3 bases; unmatched bases: 6. The CDR3 consists of 15 residues. Germline loops: CDR1 LNHDA, CDR2 SQIVND (reference sequence). The CDR3 coding sequence is TGTGCCAGTAGTATCGAGCGGGGGGTTTTCTACGAGCAGTACTTC. Translating it yields CASSIERGVFYEQYF.

The V and J genes are TRBV11-2 and TRBJ2-5; D perhaps matches TRBD1 (5 bases). This CDR3 comprises 16 residues. CDR1 is SGHAT and CDR2 is FQNNGV in the germline V gene. V was trimmed by 7 bases and J by 2 bases, leaving 20 bases between them. The DNA for the CDR3 is TGTGCCAGCACTACCCGGTGGGGCGGCAAGCAAGAGACCCAGTACTTC. Protein: CASTTRWGGKQETQYF.

This chain uses TRBV30 with TRBJ2-1, with 10 bases fitting TRBD2. The CDR3 spans 17 residues. CDR1 is GTSNPN and CDR2 is SVGIG in the germline V gene (reference sequence). J lost 3 bases, V lost 5 bases, and 13 bases had no gene match. The CDR3 here is CAWWDSGGLAIYNEQFF. As DNA, the CDR3 is TGTGCCTGGTGGGACAGTGGGGGACTAGCGATCTACAATGAGCAGTTCTTC.

V and J are TRBV7-2 and TRBJ1-3, with TRBD1 identical over 7 bases. CDR1 SGHTA and CDR2 FQGNSA come from the germline V gene. J was trimmed by 2 bases and V by 5 bases; bases with no gene match: 12. This CDR3 is built from 17 residues. The CDR3 sequence is CASSLIPQGGTGNTIYF. CDR3 coding DNA: TGTGCCAGCAGCCTCATCCCCCAGGGGGGAACTGGAAACACCATATATTTT.

The chain combines TRBV7-9 with TRBJ2-3; 15 nucleotides match TRBD2. The CDR3 length is 15 residues. The germline V gene has CDR1 SEHNR and CDR2 FQNEAQ (reference sequence). Trimming cost V 5 bases and J 8 bases; bases outside gene matches: 5. The chain's CDR3 is CASSAGTSGRTTQYF. CDR3 DNA: TGTGCCAGCAGCGCCGGGACTAGCGGGAGGACTACGCAGTATTTT.

This clone was seen once. The chain is built from TRBV19 and TRBJ2-5; 11 nucleotides match TRBD2. Per the germline V gene, CDR1 is LNHDA and CDR2 is SQIVND (reference sequence). Unmatched junction bases numbered 7, after V lost 2 bases and J lost 5 bases. This CDR3 spans 16 amino acids. CDR3 residues: CASSISGLAEWETQYF. For the CDR3, the DNA is TGTGCCAGTAGTATATCGGGACTAGCGGAGTGGGAGACCCAGTACTTC.

V and J are TRBV19 and TRBJ2-7; 7 nucleotides match TRBD2. V shed 5 bases, J shed 4 bases, and the junction held 8 bases outside the gene matches. Germline CDR1 is LNHDA and CDR2 is SQIVND (reference sequence). This CDR3 comprises 14 residues. CDR3 amino acids: CASSSGTTLYEQYF. The CDR3 DNA reads TGTGCCAGTAGTTCCGGGACTACCTTGTACGAGCAGTACTTC.

This clone has a single count. The chain links TRBV11-1 to TRBJ2-1; 10 nucleotides agree with TRBD2. The CDR3 is made up of 16 amino acids. V gave up 1 base and J gave up 7 bases; unmatched junction bases: 7. Germline CDR1 and CDR2: SGHAT and FQDESV (reference sequence). The CDR3 nucleotides are TGTGCCAGCAGCTTAGACATAGCGGGGGGAGGGAATGAGCAGTTCTTC. It is translated as CASSLDIAGGGNEQFF.

The rearrangement links TRBV19 to TRBJ1-2; D is unresolved. The CDR3 has 15 amino acids. Germline-derived CDR1 and CDR2 are LNHDA and SQIVND (reference sequence). The V end was cut by 5 bases, the J end by 7 bases, with 20 bases between. The CDR3 protein is CASSADGSVSRGYTF. The CDR3, as DNA: TGTGCCAGTAGTGCCGACGGGTCCGTCTCTCGTGGCTACACCTTC.

The rearrangement links TRBV25-1 to TRBJ2-3; D call uncertain. This CDR3 comprises 14 residues. Trimming took off 4 bases at V and 0 bases at J, with 8 bases between the two ends. The germline V gene encodes CDR1 MGHDK and CDR2 SYGVNS. CDR3 nucleotides: TGTGCCAGCAGTGTTCCTAGTAGCACAGATACGCAGTATTTT. This encodes CASSVPSSTDTQYF.

Here the CDR3 DNA reads TGTGCCAGCAGCTTATGGGATAGCTCCTACAATGAGCAGTTCTTC. This codes for CASSLWDSSYNEQFF. The chain links TRBV7-2 to TRBJ2-1; D not resolved. Trimming took off 2 bases at V and 0 bases at J, with 8 bases between the two ends. This CDR3 contains 15 residues. Germline V gene lookup returns CDR1 SGHTA and CDR2 FQGNSA.

The sample holds a few counts of this clone. J is TRBJ2-7 and V is TRBV6-5; D perhaps matches TRBD1 (6 bases). This CDR3 is 15 amino acids long. From germline, CDR1 is MNHEY and CDR2 SVGAGI. Trimming left V 4 bases short and J 0 bases short, with 13 bases between. This CDR3 reads CASSSLDRNSYEQYF. The CDR3 DNA is TGTGCCAGCAGTTCCCTGGACAGAAACTCCTACGAGCAGTACTTC.

The chain links TRBV18 to TRBJ2-1; 12 positions match TRBD2. The J segment lost 8 bases and the V segment lost 5 bases, leaving 7 bases of the junction unmatched. CDR3 length: 15 amino acids. Germline V gene lookup returns CDR1 KGHSH and CDR2 LQKENI. The DNA for the CDR3 is TGTGCCAGCTCAATTGCTAGCGGGGGGGCGGATGAGCAGTTCTTC. Translating it yields CASSIASGGADEQFF. Complete variable domain (other parts from reference TRBV18 and TRBJ2-1): NAGVMQNPRHLVRRRGQEARLRCSPMKGHSHVYWYRQLPEEGLKFMVYLQKENIIDESGMPKERFSAEFPKEGPSILRIQQVVRGDSAAYFCASSIASGGADEQFFGPGTRLTVL.

The chain combines TRBV5-1 with TRBJ1-2; no firm D call. CDR3 length equals 13 residues. Between the trimmed V and J ends, which lost 0 bases and 4 bases, there was a span of 7 bases. Germline V CDR1 and CDR2: SGHRS, YFSETQ. CDR3 protein: CASSLGGGYGYTF. The CDR3 DNA is TGCGCCAGCAGCTTGGGGGGAGGCTATGGCTACACCTTC.

The chain employs TRBV7-6 and TRBJ2-6; D is perhaps TRBD1 (6 bases). V was cut by 5 bases and J by 4 bases, with 12 bases left in between. The CDR3 extends over 15 amino acids. Germline-derived CDR1 and CDR2 are SGHVS and FNYEAQ. CDR3 nucleotide sequence: TGTGCCAGCAGCCTTTGGACAGTAGGGGCCAACGTCCTGACTTTC. This translates into CASSLWTVGANVLTF.

The V gene is TRBV6-5, the J gene TRBJ2-7, with D perhaps matching TRBD1 (6 bases). V was pared by 0 bases and J by 4 bases, with 13 bases between. The CDR3 consists of 15 residues. CDR1 MNHEY and CDR2 SVGAGI come from the germline V gene. CDR3 region: CASSYSNNRAYEQYF. The CDR3 coding sequence is TGTGCCAGCAGTTACTCGAATAACAGGGCGTACGAGCAGTACTTC.

The table lists this clone with a few counts. This rearrangement joins TRBV11-3 to TRBJ2-1, with 10 nucleotides matching TRBD2. CDR1 is SGHNT, CDR2 YENEEA, per germline. The CDR3 consists of 18 residues. V was pared by 0 bases and J by 7 bases, with 12 bases of the junction left unmatched. The chain's CDR3 is CASSLDQGGTSAPNEQFF. The DNA for the CDR3 is TGTGCCAGCAGCTTAGATCAAGGAGGGACTAGCGCTCCTAATGAGCAGTTCTTC.

The sample holds a few counts of this clone. The J gene is TRBJ1-4, the V gene TRBV6-6; D not certain. The length of the CDR3 is 14 residues. V lost 6 bases, J lost 0 bases, and 8 bases lay in between. Germline V lookup: CDR1 MNHNY, CDR2 SVGAGI (reference sequence). The CDR3 is CASRAVTTNEKLFF. DNA of the CDR3: TGTGCCAGCAGGGCGGTTACAACTAATGAAAAACTGTTTTTT.

This clone was seen a few times. This sequence joins TRBV14 and TRBJ2-7, with 13 bases identical to TRBD2. The CDR3 length is 14 residues. V was clipped by 3 bases and J by 4 bases; unmatched bases: 0. Germline V CDR1 and CDR2: SGHDN, FVKESK. CDR3 region: CASSQGLAGYEQYF. The DNA of the CDR3 is TGTGCCAGCAGCCAGGGACTAGCGGGATACGAGCAGTACTTC.

The gene calls are TRBV9 and TRBJ1-2, with 7 bases lining up with TRBD1. The CDR3 runs 15 residues. The germline CDR1 and CDR2 sequences are SGDLS and YYNGEE. With V trimmed by 4 bases and J by 0 bases, 6 bases remained unmatched. CDR3 coding DNA: TGTGCCAGCAGCCCCCAGGGGGGGACTAACTATGGCTACACCTTC. Amino acids: CASSPQGGTNYGYTF.

V gene TRBV18 combines with J gene TRBJ2-7, with D perhaps matching TRBD1 or TRBD2 (6 bases each). The V gene's germline CDR1 is KGHSH and CDR2 LQKENI. The CDR3 length is 17 residues. The V gene lost 3 bases and the J gene lost 2 bases, with 20 bases spanning the gap. The CDR3 loop reads CASSPGAGTPTPYEQYF. DNA for the CDR3: TGTGCCAGCTCACCGGGGGCCGGGACTCCAACCCCCTACGAGCAGTACTTC.

CDR3 region: CASSLEGGGTGELFF. The CDR3 DNA sequence: TGTGCCAGCAGCCTCGAAGGGGGTGGCACCGGGGAGCTGTTTTTT. V gene TRBV9 combines with J gene TRBJ2-2; D may be TRBD1 (6 bases). V gave up 4 bases and J gave up 4 bases, with 14 bases separating them. CDR3 length: 15 residues. CDR1 SGDLS and CDR2 YYNGEE come from the germline V gene.